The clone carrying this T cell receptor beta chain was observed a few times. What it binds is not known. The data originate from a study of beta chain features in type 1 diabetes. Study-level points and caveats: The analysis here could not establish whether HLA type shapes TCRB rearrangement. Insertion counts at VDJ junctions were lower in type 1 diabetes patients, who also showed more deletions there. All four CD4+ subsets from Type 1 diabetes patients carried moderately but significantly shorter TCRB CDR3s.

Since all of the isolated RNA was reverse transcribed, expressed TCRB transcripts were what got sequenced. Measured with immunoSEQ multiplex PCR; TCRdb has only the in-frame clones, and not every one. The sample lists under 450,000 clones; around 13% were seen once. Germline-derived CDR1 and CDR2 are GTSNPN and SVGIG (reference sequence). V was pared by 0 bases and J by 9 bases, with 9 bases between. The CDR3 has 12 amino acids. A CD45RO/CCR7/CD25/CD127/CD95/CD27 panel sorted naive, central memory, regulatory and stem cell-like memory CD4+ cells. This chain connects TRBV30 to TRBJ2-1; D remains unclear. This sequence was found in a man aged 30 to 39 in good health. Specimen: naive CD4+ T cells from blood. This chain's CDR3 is CAWSVRQGEQFF. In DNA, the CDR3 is TGTGCCTGGAGTGTACGTCAAGGTGAGCAGTTCTTC.